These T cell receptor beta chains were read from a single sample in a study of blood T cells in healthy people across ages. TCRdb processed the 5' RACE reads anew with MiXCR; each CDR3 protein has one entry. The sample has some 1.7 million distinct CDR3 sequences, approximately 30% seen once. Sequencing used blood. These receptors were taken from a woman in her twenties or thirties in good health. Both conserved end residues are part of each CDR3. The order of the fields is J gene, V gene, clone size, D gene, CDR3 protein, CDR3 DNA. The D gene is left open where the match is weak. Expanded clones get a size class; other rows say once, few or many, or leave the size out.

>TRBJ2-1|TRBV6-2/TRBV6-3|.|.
CASLPGPGNEQFF
TGTGCCAGCCTGCCCGGGCCGGGCAATGAGCAGTTCTTC
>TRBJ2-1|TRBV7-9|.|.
CASSLSPLRANEQFF
TGTGCCAGCAGCTTATCCCCTCTGAGGGCCAATGAGCAGTTCTTC
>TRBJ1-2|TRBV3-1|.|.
CASTRQGGNGYTF
TGTGCCAGCACTAGGCAGGGAGGAAATGGCTACACCTTC
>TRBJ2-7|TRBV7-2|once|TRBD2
CASSVSGSYNEQYF
TGTGCCAGCAGCGTTAGCGGGAGCTACAATGAGCAGTACTTC
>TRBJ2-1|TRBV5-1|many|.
CASSLILASGNEQFF
TGCGCCAGCAGCTTGATCCTAGCCTCGGGAAATGAGCAGTTCTTC
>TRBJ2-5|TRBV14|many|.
CASSPDSDQETQYF
TGTGCCAGCAGCCCCGACAGTGACCAAGAGACCCAGTACTTC
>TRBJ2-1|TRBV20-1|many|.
CSARIDNEQFF
TGCAGTGCTAGAATAGACAATGAGCAGTTCTTC
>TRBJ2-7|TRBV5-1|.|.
CASSSTGGVFEQYF
TGCGCCAGCAGCTCCACAGGGGGGGTCTTCGAGCAGTACTTC
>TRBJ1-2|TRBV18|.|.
CASSPQGSEGYTF
TGTGCCAGCTCACCTCAAGGGTCGGAAGGCTACACCTTC
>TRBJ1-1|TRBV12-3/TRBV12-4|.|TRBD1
CASKLTGGATEAFF
TGTGCCAGCAAGCTGACAGGGGGCGCAACTGAAGCTTTCTTT
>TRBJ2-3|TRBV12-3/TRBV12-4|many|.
CASSFRRGTDTQYF
TGTGCCAGCAGTTTCAGAAGGGGCACAGATACGCAGTATTTT
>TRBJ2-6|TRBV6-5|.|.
CASSYSPGANVPTF
TGTGCCAGCAGTTATTCCCCTGGGGCCAACGTCCCGACTTTC
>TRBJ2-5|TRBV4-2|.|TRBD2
CASSPSGTSGGVQETQYF
TGTGCCAGCAGCCCTTCTGGGACTAGCGGGGGGGTGCAAGAGACCCAGTACTTC
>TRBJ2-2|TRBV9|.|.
CASSASRLNTGELFF
TGTGCCAGCAGCGCCTCTCGCTTAAACACCGGGGAGCTGTTTTTT
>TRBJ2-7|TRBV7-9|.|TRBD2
CASSSTSGYSYEQYF
TGTGCCAGCAGCTCGACTAGCGGGTACTCCTACGAGCAGTACTTC
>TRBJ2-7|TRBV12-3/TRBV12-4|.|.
CASSLYRGLEQYF
TGTGCCAGCAGTTTATACCGAGGGCTCGAGCAGTACTTC
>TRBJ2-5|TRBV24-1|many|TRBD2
CATSDSSSSGQETQYF
TGTGCCACCAGTGATTCTTCGTCTAGCGGCCAAGAGACCCAGTACTTC
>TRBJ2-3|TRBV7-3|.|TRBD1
CASSNTGEFTDTQYF
TGTGCCAGCAGTAATACAGGGGAATTCACAGATACGCAGTATTTT
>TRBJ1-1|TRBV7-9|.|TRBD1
CASSREGQQAFF
TGTGCCAGCAGCCGAGAGGGACAGCAAGCTTTCTTT
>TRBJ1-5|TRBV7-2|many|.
CASSLDGGAHQPQHF
TGTGCCAGCAGCTTAGATGGGGGGGCCCATCAGCCCCAGCATTTT
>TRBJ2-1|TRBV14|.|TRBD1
CASTGTGLSYNEQFF
TGTGCCAGCACCGGGACAGGGCTGTCCTACAATGAGCAGTTCTTC
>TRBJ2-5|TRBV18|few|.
CASSPSRQETRYF
TGTGCCAGCTCACCGTCGCGACAAGAGACCCGGTACTTC
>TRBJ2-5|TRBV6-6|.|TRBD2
CASSYSSGTSGVETQYF
TGTGCCAGCAGTTACTCGTCCGGGACTAGCGGGGTAGAGACCCAGTACTTC
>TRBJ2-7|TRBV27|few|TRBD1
CASSLTGSGRYEQYF
TGTGCCAGCAGTTTGACAGGGTCCGGACGGTACGAGCAGTACTTC
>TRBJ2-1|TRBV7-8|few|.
CASSLDAGSEQFF
TGTGCCAGCAGCTTAGATGCGGGCTCTGAGCAGTTCTTC
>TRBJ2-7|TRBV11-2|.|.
CVSSLGGTYEQYF
TGTGTCAGCAGCCTTGGGGGGACCTACGAGCAGTACTTC
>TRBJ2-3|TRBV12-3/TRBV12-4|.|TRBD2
CASSRLAADAQYF
TGTGCCAGCAGCCGACTAGCGGCAGATGCGCAGTATTTT
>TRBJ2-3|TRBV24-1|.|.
CATSDSTGDITDTQYF
TGTGCCACCAGTGATTCCACAGGCGATATCACAGATACGCAGTATTTT
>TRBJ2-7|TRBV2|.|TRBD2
CASSDGTSFISYEQYF
TGTGCCAGCAGTGACGGGACTAGTTTCATCTCCTACGAGCAGTACTTC
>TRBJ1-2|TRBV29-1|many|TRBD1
CSVRQGYGYTF
TGCAGCGTGAGACAGGGATACGGCTACACCTTC
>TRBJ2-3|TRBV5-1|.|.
CASSTAGLADTQYF
TGCGCCAGCAGTACGGCAGGGTTGGCAGATACGCAGTATTTT
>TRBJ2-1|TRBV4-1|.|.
CASSQEPNNNEQFF
TGCGCCAGCAGCCAAGAACCTAACAACAATGAGCAGTTCTTC
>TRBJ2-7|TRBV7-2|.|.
CASSLGLVFSYEQYF
TGTGCCAGCAGCTTAGGACTAGTATTCTCCTACGAGCAGTACTTC
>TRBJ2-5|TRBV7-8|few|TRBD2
CASSKSGRALETQYF
TGTGCCAGCAGCAAAAGCGGGAGGGCTCTAGAGACCCAGTACTTC
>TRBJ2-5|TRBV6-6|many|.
CASSNGLRETQYF
TGTGCCAGCAGTAACGGACTACGGGAGACCCAGTACTTC
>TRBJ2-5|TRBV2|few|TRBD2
CASKGTRIHEQYF
TGTGCCAGCAAAGGGACTAGGATCCATGAGCAGTACTTC
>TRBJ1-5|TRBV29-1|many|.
CSVLDSDVGQPQHF
TGCAGCGTTTTAGACAGTGACGTGGGTCAGCCCCAGCATTTT
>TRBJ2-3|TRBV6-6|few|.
CASSRTVSSTDTQYF
TGTGCCAGCAGCCGGACAGTTTCTAGCACAGATACGCAGTATTTT
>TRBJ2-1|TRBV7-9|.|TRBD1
CASSRTGGVSNEQFF
TGTGCCAGCAGCAGGACAGGGGGCGTTTCCAATGAGCAGTTCTTC
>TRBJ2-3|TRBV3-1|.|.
CASSQDVDTQYF
TGTGCCAGCAGCCAAGACGTAGATACGCAGTATTTT
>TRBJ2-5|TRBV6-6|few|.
CASGPTVSQETQYF
TGTGCCAGCGGTCCGACTGTTTCCCAAGAGACCCAGTACTTC
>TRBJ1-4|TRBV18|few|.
CASSPSEGEKLFF
TGTGCCAGCTCACCATCGGAGGGGGAAAAACTGTTTTTT
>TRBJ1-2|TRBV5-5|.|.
CASSLEGGSHGYTF
TGTGCCAGCAGCTTGGAGGGAGGGAGTCATGGCTACACCTTC
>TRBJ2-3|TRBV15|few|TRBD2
CATSRRTTSGGVTDTQYF
TGTGCCACCAGCCGGAGAACTACTAGCGGGGGGGTCACAGATACGCAGTATTTT
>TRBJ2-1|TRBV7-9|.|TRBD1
CASRAGQGSQNEQFF
TGTGCCAGCAGGGCCGGACAGGGGAGTCAAAATGAGCAGTTCTTC
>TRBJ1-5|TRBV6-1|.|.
CASSEGRNRNQPQHF
TGTGCCAGCAGTGAAGGCAGGAACAGGAATCAGCCCCAGCATTTT
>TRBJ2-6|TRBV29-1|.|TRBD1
CSPVGAQGAGANVLTF
TGCAGCCCTGTTGGCGCCCAGGGGGCTGGGGCCAACGTCCTGACTTTC
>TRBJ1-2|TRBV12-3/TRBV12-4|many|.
CASSWEFRRGYTF
TGTGCCAGCAGTTGGGAATTTCGACGTGGCTACACCTTC